This is a list of T cell receptor beta chains from one sample in a study of blood T cell repertoires in COVID-19. Only in-frame clones appear in the TCRdb table, and some are missing; sequencing was by immunoSEQ multiplex PCR. The repertoire consists of 350,000 or so clones, with 89% occurring once and the leading ten covering 3.9%. What was sequenced was peripheral blood. These TCRs come from a woman in her sixties with COVID-19, enrolled during active disease. The CDR3 runs from the conserved cysteine through the conserved F or W. D genes are given only for firm matches. Clone size appears in some rows only: once, few, many, or a class for an expanded clone.

v_gene	j_gene	d_gene	abundance	CDR3aa	CDR3nt
TRBV18	TRBJ1-1	NA	NA	CASSPILGPDPAFF	TGTGCCAGCTCACCAATATTGGGGCCCGATCCTGCTTTCTTT
TRBV11-3	TRBJ2-1	NA	NA	CASSPAGGPSYNEQFF	TGTGCCAGCAGCCCCGCGGGCGGCCCCTCCTACAATGAGCAGTTCTTC
TRBV7-2	TRBJ2-7	NA	NA	CASSLVQAFYEQYF	TGTGCCAGCAGCTTAGTCCAGGCTTTCTACGAGCAGTACTTC
TRBV9	TRBJ1-1	TRBD1	NA	CASSARTGMNTEAFF	TGTGCCAGCAGCGCCCGGACAGGGATGAACACTGAAGCTTTCTTT
TRBV10-3	TRBJ2-7	NA	once	CAISEGQNSYEQYF	TGTGCCATCAGTGAGGGACAGAACTCCTACGAGCAGTACTTC
TRBV6-5	TRBJ1-1	NA	NA	CASSYSWGVRNTEAFF	TGTGCCAGCAGTTACTCTTGGGGGGTAAGGAACACTGAAGCTTTCTTT
TRBV6-1	TRBJ1-5	NA	NA	CASSERPGRQPQHF	TGTGCCAGCAGTGAAAGGCCAGGAAGGCAGCCCCAGCATTTT
TRBV4-1	TRBJ1-1	NA	NA	CASSQTSMNTEAFF	TGCGCCAGCAGCCAAACTTCTATGAACACTGAAGCTTTCTTT
TRBV5-4	TRBJ2-1	NA	NA	CASSSLGSEQFF	TGTGCCAGCAGCTCCCTAGGGAGTGAGCAGTTCTTC
TRBV7-9	TRBJ1-5	NA	NA	CASSFGTSNQPQHF	TGTGCCAGCAGCTTTGGCACGAGCAATCAGCCCCAGCATTTT
TRBV6-1	TRBJ1-2	NA	NA	CASSETGIYYGYTF	TGTGCCAGCAGTGAGACAGGTATTTACTATGGCTACACCTTC
TRBV5-8	TRBJ1-4	TRBD1	NA	CASTPGQGYEKLFF	TGTGCCAGCACCCCTGGACAGGGGTATGAAAAACTGTTTTTT
TRBV9	TRBJ2-3	NA	NA	CASSVDRLATDTQYF	TGTGCCAGCAGCGTAGATAGACTGGCCACAGATACGCAGTATTTT
TRBV21-1	TRBJ1-2	NA	once	CASSKEEGDSRYGYTF	TGTGCCAGCAGCAAAGAAGAGGGGGACAGCCGCTATGGCTACACCTTC
TRBV5-5	TRBJ2-7	NA	NA	CASSLVSGSSYEQYF	TGTGCCAGCAGCTTGGTATCGGGGAGCTCCTACGAGCAGTACTTC
TRBV5-5	TRBJ1-2	TRBD1	NA	CASSRPGQESYTF	TGTGCCAGCAGCCGTCCGGGACAGGAAAGCTACACCTTC
TRBV6-2/TRBV6-3	TRBJ1-2	TRBD1	NA	CASSRDRGLGGYTF	TGTGCCAGCAGCCGCGACAGGGGGCTAGGAGGCTACACCTTC
TRBV25-1	TRBJ1-2	NA	NA	CASSGGGRMGNGYTF	TGTGCCAGCAGCGGGGGGGGGCGTATGGGTAATGGCTACACCTTC
TRBV5-1	TRBJ1-6	TRBD1	NA	CASSPGQIPNNSPLHF	TGCGCCAGCAGCCCGGGACAGATACCCAATAATTCACCCCTCCACTTT
TRBV14	TRBJ1-1	NA	NA	CASSRFGVRNGQPTEAFF	TGTGCCAGCAGCCGCTTTGGAGTCCGGAACGGACAGCCCACTGAAGCTTTCTTT
TRBV6-5	TRBJ1-5	TRBD1	NA	CASSYSGGANQPQHF	TGTGCCAGCAGTTATTCAGGGGGCGCGAATCAGCCCCAGCATTTT
TRBV5-1	TRBJ1-2	TRBD1	NA	CARTTGAQGGYTF	TGCGCCAGGACGACAGGGGCGCAGGGTGGCTACACCTTC
TRBV6-5	TRBJ1-5	TRBD1	NA	CASSYPGQISNQPQHF	TGTGCCAGCAGTTACCCGGGACAGATTAGCAATCAGCCCCAGCATTTT
TRBV9	TRBJ2-2	NA	few	CASSVIGVGGELFF	TGTGCCAGCAGCGTAATAGGGGTCGGCGGGGAGCTGTTTTTT
TRBV27	TRBJ1-3	NA	NA	CASSTDRIADTIYF	TGTGCCAGCAGTACCGACAGGATTGCGGACACCATATATTTT
TRBV7-9	TRBJ1-2	NA	NA	CASSLVGQTTYGYTF	TGTGCCAGCAGCTTAGTTGGACAGACCACCTATGGCTACACCTTC
TRBV27	TRBJ1-2	NA	NA	CASSLSGARGYGYTF	TGTGCCAGCAGTTTATCGGGGGCACGGGGCTATGGCTACACCTTC
TRBV5-6	TRBJ1-2	NA	NA	CASKTTPAGYGYTF	TGTGCCAGCAAAACGACACCGGCGGGCTATGGCTACACCTTC
TRBV5-1	TRBJ1-4	NA	NA	CASSLGQGPEKLFF	TGCGCCAGCAGCTTGGGGCAGGGCCCCGAAAAACTGTTTTTT
TRBV13	TRBJ2-5	NA	few	CASSPRQAEETQYF	TGTGCCAGCAGCCCAAGACAGGCGGAAGAGACCCAGTACTTC
TRBV25-1	TRBJ2-1	NA	NA	CASSDSKRPSYNEQFF	TGTGCCAGCAGTGACTCCAAGCGACCCTCCTACAATGAGCAGTTCTTC
TRBV5-5	TRBJ2-3	NA	NA	CASSPPPGPGADTQYF	TGTGCCAGCAGCCCCCCGCCAGGGCCCGGAGCTGATACGCAGTATTTT
TRBV11-1	TRBJ2-7	TRBD1	NA	CASSVAGGSYEQYF	TGTGCCAGCAGCGTGGCAGGGGGCTCCTACGAGCAGTACTTC
TRBV18	TRBJ2-1	NA	NA	CASSLDKFNEQFF	TGTGCCAGCTCATTGGACAAGTTCAATGAGCAGTTCTTC
TRBV6-5	TRBJ1-2	NA	once	CASSYQFNSNYGYTF	TGTGCCAGCAGTTACCAGTTTAATTCAAACTATGGCTACACCTTC
TRBV9	TRBJ1-2	NA	NA	CASSAPPRGYTF	TGTGCCAGCAGCGCCCCACCGAGAGGCTACACCTTC
TRBV18	TRBJ2-1	TRBD1	once	CASSPQRGRTGGFYNEQFF	TGTGCCAGCTCACCACAGAGGGGGAGGACAGGGGGATTCTACAATGAGCAGTTCTTC
TRBV25-1	TRBJ1-2	NA	NA	CASSSLSVPPNYGYTF	TGTGCCAGCAGTTCCTTGTCTGTCCCTCCTAACTATGGCTACACCTTC
TRBV3-1/TRBV3-2	TRBJ2-7	NA	NA	CASSLEGLGSYEQYF	TGTGCCAGCAGCCTGGAGGGCCTCGGGTCCTACGAGCAGTACTTC
TRBV19	TRBJ2-1	TRBD2	NA	CASSTLAGAYNEQFF	TGTGCCAGTAGTACCCTAGCGGGGGCCTACAATGAGCAGTTCTTC
TRBV5-1	TRBJ2-2	TRBD1	NA	CASSFGTEPTGELFF	TGCGCCAGCAGCTTCGGGACAGAACCCACCGGGGAGCTGTTTTTT
TRBV7-9	TRBJ1-2	NA	NA	CASSLGGVYFGYTF	TGTGCCAGCAGCTTAGGCGGGGTTTATTTTGGCTACACCTTC
TRBV14	TRBJ2-5	TRBD1	NA	CASSSRTGGVETQYF	TGTGCCAGCAGCTCCCGGACAGGGGGCGTCGAGACCCAGTACTTC
TRBV30	TRBJ1-4	NA	NA	CAWSPTVTNEKLFF	TGTGCCTGGAGTCCAACGGTAACTAATGAAAAACTGTTTTTT
TRBV19	TRBJ2-1	NA	NA	CASSRGAINEQFF	TGTGCCAGTAGCCGGGGGGCCATCAATGAGCAGTTCTTC
TRBV25-1	TRBJ2-1	TRBD1	NA	CASSLPGQGVYEQFF	TGTGCCAGCAGCCTACCGGGACAGGGAGTCTATGAGCAGTTCTTC
TRBV27	TRBJ2-7	TRBD2	NA	CASSMSWGGYEQYF	TGTGCCAGCAGCATGAGCTGGGGGGGCTACGAGCAGTACTTC
TRBV20-1	TRBJ1-4	NA	NA	CSAKRGEKLFF	TGCAGTGCAAAGCGGGGGGAAAAACTGTTTTTT